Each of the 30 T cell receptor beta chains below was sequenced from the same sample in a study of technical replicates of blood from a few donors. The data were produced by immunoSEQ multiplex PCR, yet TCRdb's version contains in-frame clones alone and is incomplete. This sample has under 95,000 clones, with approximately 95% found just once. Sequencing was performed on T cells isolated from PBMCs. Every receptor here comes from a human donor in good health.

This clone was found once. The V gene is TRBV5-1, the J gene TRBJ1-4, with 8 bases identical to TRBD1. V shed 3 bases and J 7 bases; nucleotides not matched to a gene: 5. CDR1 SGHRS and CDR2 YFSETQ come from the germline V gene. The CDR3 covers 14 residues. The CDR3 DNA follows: TGCGCCAGCAGCTCCGGGACAGGAGGTGAAAAACTGTTTTTT. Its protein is CASSSGTGGEKLFF.

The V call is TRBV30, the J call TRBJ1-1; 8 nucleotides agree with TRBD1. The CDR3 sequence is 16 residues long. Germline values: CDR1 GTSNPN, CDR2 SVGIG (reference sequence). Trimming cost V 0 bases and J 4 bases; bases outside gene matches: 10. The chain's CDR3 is CAWSVFTGGIVTEAFF. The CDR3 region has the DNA TGTGCCTGGAGTGTCTTTACAGGGGGGATCGTCACTGAAGCTTTCTTT. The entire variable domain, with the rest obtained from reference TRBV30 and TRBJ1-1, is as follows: SQTIHQWPATLVQPVGSPLSLECTVEGTSNPNLYWYRQAAGRGLQLLFYSVGIGQISSEVPQNLSASRPQDRQFILSSKKLLLSDSGFYLCAWSVFTGGIVTEAFFGQGTRLTVV.

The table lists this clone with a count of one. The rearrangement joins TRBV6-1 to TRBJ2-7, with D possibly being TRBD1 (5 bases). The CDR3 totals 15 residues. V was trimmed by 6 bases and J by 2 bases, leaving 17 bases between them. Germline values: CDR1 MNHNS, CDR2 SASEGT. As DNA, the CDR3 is TGTGCCAGCAGGGGGCAAGAGACAGAGGCCTACGAGCAGTACTTC. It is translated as CASRGQETEAYEQYF.

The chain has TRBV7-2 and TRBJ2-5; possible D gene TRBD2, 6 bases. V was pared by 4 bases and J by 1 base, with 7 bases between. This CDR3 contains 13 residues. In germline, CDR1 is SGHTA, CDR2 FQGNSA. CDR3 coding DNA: TGTGCCAGCAGCTCGGGACTCCAAGAGACCCAGTACTTC. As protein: CASSSGLQETQYF.

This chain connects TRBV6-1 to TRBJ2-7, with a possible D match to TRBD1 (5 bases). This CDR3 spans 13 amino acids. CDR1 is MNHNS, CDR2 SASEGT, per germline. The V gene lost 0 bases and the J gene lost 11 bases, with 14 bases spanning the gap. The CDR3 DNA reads TGTGCCAGCAGTGAAGCGCCTGGCAGGGCGAAGTACTTC. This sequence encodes CASSEAPGRAKYF.

The CDR3 DNA reads as TGTGCCAGTAGCGCCATGGGAGAACCGAGCACAGATACGCAGTATTTT. As protein: CASSAMGEPSTDTQYF. The J gene is TRBJ2-3, the V gene TRBV19; D might be TRBD2 (5 bases). V lost 6 bases to trimming and J lost 0 bases, with 16 bases between them. This CDR3 has 16 amino acids. Germline lookup yields CDR1 LNHDA and CDR2 SQIVND (reference sequence). Combining the CDR3 with reference TRBV19 and TRBJ2-3 gives the whole variable domain DGGITQSPKYLFRKEGQNVTLSCEQNLNHDAMYWYRQDPGQGLRLIYYSQIVNDFQKGDIAEGYSVSREKKESFPLTVTSAQKNPTAFYLCASSAMGEPSTDTQYFGPGTRLTVL.

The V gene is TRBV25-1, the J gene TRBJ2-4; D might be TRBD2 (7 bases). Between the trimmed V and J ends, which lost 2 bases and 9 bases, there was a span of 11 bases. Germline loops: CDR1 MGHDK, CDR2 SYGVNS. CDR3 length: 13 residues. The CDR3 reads CASSEGGGGIQYF. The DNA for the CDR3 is TGTGCCAGCAGTGAAGGAGGGGGGGGCATTCAGTACTTC.

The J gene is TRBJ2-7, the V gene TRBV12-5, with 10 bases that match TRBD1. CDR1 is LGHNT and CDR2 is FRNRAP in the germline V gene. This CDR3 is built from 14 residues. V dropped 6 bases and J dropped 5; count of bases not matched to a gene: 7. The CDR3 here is CASGLGQGVNEQYF. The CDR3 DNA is TGTGCTAGTGGCCTTGGACAGGGGGTCAACGAGCAGTACTTC.

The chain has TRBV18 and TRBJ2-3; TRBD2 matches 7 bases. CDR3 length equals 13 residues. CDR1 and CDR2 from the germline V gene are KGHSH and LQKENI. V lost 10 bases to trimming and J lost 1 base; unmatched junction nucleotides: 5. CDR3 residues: CATGAGGTDTQYF. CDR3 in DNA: TGTGCCACCGGGGCGGGGGGCACAGATACGCAGTATTTT. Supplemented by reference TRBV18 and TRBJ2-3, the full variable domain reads NAGVMQNPRHLVRRRGQEARLRCSPMKGHSHVYWYRQLPEEGLKFMVYLQKENIIDESGMPKERFSAEFPKEGPSILRIQQVVRGDSAAYFCATGAGGTDTQYFGPGTRLTVL.

The CDR3 spells CASSLRDSYEQYF. The CDR3 nucleotides are TGCGCCAGCAGCCTCCGGGACAGCTACGAGCAGTACTTC. V and J are TRBV5-1 and TRBJ2-7; 7 nucleotides agree with TRBD1. The germline gives CDR1 SGHRS, CDR2 YFSETQ. The CDR3 loop spans 13 amino acids. Unmatched junction bases numbered 4, after V lost 4 bases and J lost 3 bases.

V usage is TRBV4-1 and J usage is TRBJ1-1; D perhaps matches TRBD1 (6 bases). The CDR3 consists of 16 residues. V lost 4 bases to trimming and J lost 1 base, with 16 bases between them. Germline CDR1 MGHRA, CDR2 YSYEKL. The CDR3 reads CASSPSRGARNTEAFF. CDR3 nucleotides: TGCGCCAGCAGCCCATCACGGGGGGCCCGGAACACTGAAGCTTTCTTT.

As DNA, the CDR3 is TGCGCCAGCAGCCAAGATATTGAAAAACTGTTTTTT. This codes for CASSQDIEKLFF. V and J are TRBV4-1 and TRBJ1-4; unclear D gene. CDR1 and CDR2 (germline): MGHRA, YSYEKL. The V end lost 0 bases, the J end lost 7 bases, and 3 bases lay between the germline ends. The CDR3 loop spans 12 amino acids.

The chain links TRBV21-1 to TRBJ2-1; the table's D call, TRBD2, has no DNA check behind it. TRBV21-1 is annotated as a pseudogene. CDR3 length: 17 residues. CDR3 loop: CASSKAASGSKYNEQFF. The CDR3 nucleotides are TGTGCCAGCAGCAAAGCGGCTAGCGGGAGTAAGTACAATGAGCAGTTCTTC.

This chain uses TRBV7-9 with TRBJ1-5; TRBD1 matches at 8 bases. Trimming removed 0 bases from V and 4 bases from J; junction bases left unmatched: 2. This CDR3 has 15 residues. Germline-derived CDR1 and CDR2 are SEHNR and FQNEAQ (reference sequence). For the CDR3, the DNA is TGTGCCAGCAGCTTAGCACAGGGGGGGAATCAGCCCCAGCATTTT. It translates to CASSLAQGGNQPQHF.

In DNA, the CDR3 is TGTGCCAGCAGCCCGGCAGGGGGGTACGACTACGAGCAGTACTTC. Translating gives CASSPAGGYDYEQYF. This chain links TRBV27 with TRBJ2-7, with D maybe TRBD1 (7 bases). The V gene lost 6 bases and the J gene lost 3 bases, with 18 bases spanning the gap. The V gene's germline CDR1 is MNHEY and CDR2 SMNVEV (reference sequence). The CDR3 runs 15 residues.

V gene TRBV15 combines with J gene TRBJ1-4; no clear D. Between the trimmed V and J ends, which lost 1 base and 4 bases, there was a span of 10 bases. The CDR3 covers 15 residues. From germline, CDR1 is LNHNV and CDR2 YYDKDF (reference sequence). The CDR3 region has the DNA TGTGCCACCAGCAGAGGCGGCAGACTTAATGAAAAACTGTTTTTT. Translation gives CATSRGGRLNEKLFF.

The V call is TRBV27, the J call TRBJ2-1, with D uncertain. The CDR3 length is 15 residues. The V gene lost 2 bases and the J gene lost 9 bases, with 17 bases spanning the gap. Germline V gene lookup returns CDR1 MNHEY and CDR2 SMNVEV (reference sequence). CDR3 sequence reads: CASSLLTQLRGEQFF. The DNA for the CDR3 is TGTGCCAGCAGTTTACTTACCCAATTACGCGGTGAGCAGTTCTTC.

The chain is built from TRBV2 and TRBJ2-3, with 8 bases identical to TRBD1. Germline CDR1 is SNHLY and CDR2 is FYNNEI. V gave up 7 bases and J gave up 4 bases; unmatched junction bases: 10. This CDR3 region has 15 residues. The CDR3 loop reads CASIRQGREADTQYF. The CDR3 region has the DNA TGTGCCAGCATTCGACAGGGGAGAGAGGCAGATACGCAGTATTTT.

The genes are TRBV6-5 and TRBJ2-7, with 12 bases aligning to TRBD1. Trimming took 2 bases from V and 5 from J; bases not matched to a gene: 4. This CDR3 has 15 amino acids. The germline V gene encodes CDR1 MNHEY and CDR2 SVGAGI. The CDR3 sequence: CASSYRDRGLHEQYF. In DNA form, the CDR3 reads TGTGCCAGCAGTTACCGGGACAGGGGGCTTCACGAGCAGTACTTC.

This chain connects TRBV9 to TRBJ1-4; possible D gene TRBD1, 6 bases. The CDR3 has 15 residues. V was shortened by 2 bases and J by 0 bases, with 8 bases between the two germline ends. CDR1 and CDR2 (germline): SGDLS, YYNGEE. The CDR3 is CASSVQGTTNEKLFF. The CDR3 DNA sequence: TGTGCCAGCAGCGTTCAGGGGACAACTAATGAAAAACTGTTTTTT.

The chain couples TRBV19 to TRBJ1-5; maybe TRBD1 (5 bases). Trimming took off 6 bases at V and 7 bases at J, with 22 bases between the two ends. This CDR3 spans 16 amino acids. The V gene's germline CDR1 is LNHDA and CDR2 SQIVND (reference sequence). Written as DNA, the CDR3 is TGTGCCAGTAGACCCACGGTGAAGGGGTCGAGGCAGCCCCAGCATTTT. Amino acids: CASRPTVKGSRQPQHF.

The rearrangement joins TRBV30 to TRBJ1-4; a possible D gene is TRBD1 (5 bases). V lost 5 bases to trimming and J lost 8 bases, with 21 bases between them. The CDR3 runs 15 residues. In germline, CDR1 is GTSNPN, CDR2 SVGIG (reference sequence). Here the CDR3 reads CAWDGVAGRGEKLFF. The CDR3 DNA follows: TGTGCCTGGGATGGGGTGGCAGGGCGTGGGGAAAAACTGTTTTTT.

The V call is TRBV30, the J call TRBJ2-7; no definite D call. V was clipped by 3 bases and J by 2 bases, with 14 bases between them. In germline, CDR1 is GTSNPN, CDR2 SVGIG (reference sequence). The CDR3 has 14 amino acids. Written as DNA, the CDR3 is TGTGCCTGGAGCCTGATGGGCACCACCTACGAGCAGTACTTC. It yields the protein CAWSLMGTTYEQYF.

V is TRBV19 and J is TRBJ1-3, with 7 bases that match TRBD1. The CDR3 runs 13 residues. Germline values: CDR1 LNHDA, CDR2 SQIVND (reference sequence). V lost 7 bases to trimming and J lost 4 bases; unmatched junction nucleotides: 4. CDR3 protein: CASTLDRGNTIYF. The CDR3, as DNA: TGTGCCAGTACCCTGGACAGGGGAAACACCATATATTTT.

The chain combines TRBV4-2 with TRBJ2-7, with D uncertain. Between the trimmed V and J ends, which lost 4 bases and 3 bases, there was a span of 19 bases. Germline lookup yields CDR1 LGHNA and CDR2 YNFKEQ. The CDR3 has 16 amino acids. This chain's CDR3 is CASSLRFGGVGYEQYF. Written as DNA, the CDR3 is TGTGCCAGCAGCCTCAGATTTGGCGGCGTGGGCTACGAGCAGTACTTC.

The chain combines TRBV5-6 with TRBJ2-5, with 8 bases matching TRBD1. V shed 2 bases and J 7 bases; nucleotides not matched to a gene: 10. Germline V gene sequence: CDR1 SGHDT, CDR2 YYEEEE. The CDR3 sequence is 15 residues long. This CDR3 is CASSFWDRRRGTQYF. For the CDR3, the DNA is TGTGCCAGCAGCTTTTGGGACAGGAGAAGGGGGACCCAGTACTTC. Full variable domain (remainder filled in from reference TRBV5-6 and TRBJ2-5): DAGVTQSPTHLIKTRGQQVTLRCSPKSGHDTVSWYQQALGQGPQFIFQYYEEEERQRGNFPDRFSGHQFPNYSSELNVNALLLGDSALYLCASSFWDRRRGTQYFGPGTRLLVL.

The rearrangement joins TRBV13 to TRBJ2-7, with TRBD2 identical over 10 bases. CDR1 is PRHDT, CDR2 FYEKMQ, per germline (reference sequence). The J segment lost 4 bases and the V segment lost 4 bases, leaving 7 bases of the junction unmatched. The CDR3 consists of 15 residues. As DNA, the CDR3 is TGTGCCAGCAGCTACCCGGGACTAGCGTCTTACGAGCAGTACTTC. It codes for CASSYPGLASYEQYF.

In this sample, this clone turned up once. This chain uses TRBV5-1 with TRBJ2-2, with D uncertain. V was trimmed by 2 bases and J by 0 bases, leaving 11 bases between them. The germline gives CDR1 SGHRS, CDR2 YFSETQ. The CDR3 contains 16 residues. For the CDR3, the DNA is TGCGCCAGCAGCTTCGGTGATTACGCGAACACCGGGGAGCTGTTTTTT. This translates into CASSFGDYANTGELFF.

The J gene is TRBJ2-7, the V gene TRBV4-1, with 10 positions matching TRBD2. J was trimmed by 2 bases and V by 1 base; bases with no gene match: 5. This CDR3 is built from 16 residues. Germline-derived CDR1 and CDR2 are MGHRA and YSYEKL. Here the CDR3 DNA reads TGCGCCAGCAGCCAAGCTTTACTAGCGGGAACCTACGAGCAGTACTTC. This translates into CASSQALLAGTYEQYF.

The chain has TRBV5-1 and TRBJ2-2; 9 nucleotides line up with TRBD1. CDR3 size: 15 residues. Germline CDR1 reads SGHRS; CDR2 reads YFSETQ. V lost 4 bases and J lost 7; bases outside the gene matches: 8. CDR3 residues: CASSIGQGMVGELFF. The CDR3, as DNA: TGCGCCAGCAGCATAGGACAGGGGATGGTCGGGGAGCTGTTTTTT.